This TCR beta chain was found in a study of shared clonotypes between healthy human individuals (dated by TCRdb to between 2020 and 2021). In the study overall: Two women and a few men aged 18 to 49 years were included in the cohort. For each donor, CD4 naive and CD4 memory were each given three plates, CD8 naive was given two plates, and CD8 memory was given one plate. Each donor's leukapheresis produced roughly between about 0.9 and 9.5 billion PBMCs. To increase sequencing depth and limit assay-specific biases, different laboratories used diverse techniques to prepare libraries and sequence TCR repertoires. The study deeply sequenced blood TCR repertoires of about 5 healthy adults to estimate repertoire size and the extent of clonotype sharing between individuals. The paper as a whole reports these results and caveats: Even with the large sequencing depth, rarefaction of the sorted-subset datasets indicated that sequencing was incomplete. Only blood was sampled, and tissue TCR repertoires likely differ from those in blood. The small number of donors limited the genetic and exposure-history diversity represented. Pairwise subsampling led to the expectation that sequencing depth would affect the degree of clonotype sharing among donors. Compared with non-shared clonotypes, clonotypes shared by all four sorted-subset donors had higher generation probabilities. Naive subsets generally had larger estimated clonotype richness than memory subsets. Roughly 5.2% of naive CD4, approximately 3.7% of naive CD8, roughly 2.4% of memory CD4, and over 0.35% of memory CD8 clonotypes were shared across four donors.

TCR CDR3 regions were amplified from genomic DNA by multiplex PCR using the deep immunoSEQ assay. Extracted genomic DNA from each cell subset was spread evenly across all wells of several immunoSEQ 96-well plates, with each plate serving as a replicate. For sorted subsets, roughly 200 ng genomic DNA, equal to about 30,000 T cell genomes, was loaded into each replicate PCR. Purified libraries were measured with a Qubit 3.0 fluorometer, size-checked on a Bioanalyzer 2100, and measured again with the KAPA Library Quantification kit. A separate single-read 150-cycle Illumina NextSeq 550 flow cell was used to sequence each immunoSEQ 96-well plate. The original methods were these. The immunoSEQ output contained only junctional sequences without quality scores, so filtering could not match that applied to full-length reads. To assign V/J genes and CDR3, sequences were annotated using PyIR, a Python wrapper for IgBLAST v1.9, with IMGT germline references. Reads were removed for weak V/J assignments (E-value above 1e-6), missing CDR3, stop codons, out-of-frame junctions, or ambiguous translated residues. V3J clonotypes were defined as sequences sharing the same inferred V gene, J gene, and CDR3 amino acid sequence. Percentage overlap between repertoires was computed as shared unique clonotypes divided by the size of the smaller repertoire. RTK rarefaction, the Chao1 estimator, and Recon v2.1 estimates of unobserved clonotypes were used to assess repertoire richness. OLGA was used to compute generation probabilities for all TCRbeta clonotypes that the gDNA method yielded from a handful of donors. In its TCRdb copy, this immuneACCESS table keeps in-frame sequences only and misses some clones. Where compared with another copy, unresolved V genes explain less than half of these, and the others have no known cause. That table supplies the V and J calls and clone size; D and trimming were determined from the DNA. The sample table records 980,000 or so clones; 76% of these occur just once. The ten largest account for 1.5% of the sample.

This clone was detected only once. No antigen is known for it. No base-level quality is on record; no much larger clone is a single base apart. The donors were healthy, HIV-negative adults who had no recently reported acute infections or vaccinations. Only Caucasian adults living in Nashville, Tennessee, USA were represented among the donors. CD4+ T cells were enriched by magnetic negative selection; naive cells were then positively selected on CD45RA, and the negative fraction formed the memory subset. Blood was collected by leukapheresis, and PBMCs were isolated by Ficoll-Histopaque density gradient centrifugation and then cryopreserved in liquid nitrogen vapor phase. Analytical flow cytometry was used to check the purity and quantity of each magnetically sorted T cell population. Genomic DNA was isolated from every sorted fraction and measured by UV absorbance on a Nanodrop 2000c. The germline V gene specifies ENHRY as CDR1 and SYGVKD as CDR2. The CDR3 covers 14 residues, taking in both the cysteine and the phenylalanine. Of all the DNA, just the CDR3 is kept, 42 bases in frame from base 1. At the junction V is shortened by 2 bases and J by 4 bases; bases outside the gene matches: 2.

The V and J segments used are TRBV10-3 and TRBJ1-1; the junction holds 9 bases that match TRBD1. The material sequenced was memory CD4+ T cells sorted from blood. The label giving this sample's cell subset or site can be read as: CD45RA-negative fraction. The TCR comes from a young man in good health. The DNA sequence is as follows: TGTGCCATCAGTGAGGGGACAGGGAGCACTGAAGCTTTCTTT. It codes for CAISEGTGSTEAFF.